Sequencing of this TCR beta chain was carried out in a study of shared clonotypes between healthy human individuals. Study information: Three CD4 naive, three CD4 memory, two CD8 naive and one CD8 memory plate were used per donor.

Of note for this clone: Its target is unknown.

Study outcomes and limitations: Unshared clonotypes carried lower generation probabilities than those common to all four donors.

Assay: immunoSEQ multiplex PCR; the TCRdb copy retains only in-frame clones and omits some. The repertoire consists of about 1.1 million clones, with about 72% occurring once and the leading ten covering 0.7% to 0.95%. The origin of this receptor is a man younger than 35 in good health. Some clones in this sample may be carry-over from other donors' samples. The specimen was memory CD4+ T cells from PBMCs. Subset specified: CD45RA-negative fraction.

Here the CDR3 DNA reads TGTGCCAGCGGCAGGGACAGGGGCGGCGAGCAGTACTTC. Residues: CASGRDRGGEQYF. This chain links TRBV7-9 with TRBJ2-5; 10 bases are a match to TRBD1. The DNA end is a closer match to TRBJ2-7, so the J assignment may be wrong. In germline, CDR1 is SEHNR, CDR2 FQNEAQ (reference sequence). The CDR3 runs 13 residues.